The 32 T cell receptor beta chains below were found in one sample sequenced in a study of blood T cell repertoires in COVID-19 (dated by TCRdb to 2019 to 2021). The library was generated by the immunoSEQ multiplex PCR assay. The source is immuneACCESS, and TCRdb retained only in-frame sequences with V and J called. Part of the clones is not carried over; for the studies checked, unresolved V genes explain less than half of this, and the remainder is unexplained. Here the sample has roughly 460,000 clones; about 87% occur a single time. The top ten constitute 0.75% to 0.85% of the sample. Sequencing was performed on peripheral blood. The receptors here all came from a man aged 18 to 29 with COVID-19, enrolled during active disease.

This clone showed up just once. CDR3 region: CASSFGNMTGNTIYF. The CDR3 region has the DNA TGTGCCAGCAGCTTTGGTAACATGACTGGAAACACCATATATTTT. The chain employs TRBV7-9 and TRBJ1-3; D remains ambiguous. The CDR3 is 15 residues long. Trimming took off 3 bases at V and 2 bases at J, with 11 bases between the two ends. Germline V lookup: CDR1 SEHNR, CDR2 FQNEAQ (reference sequence).

The genes are TRBV6-5 and TRBJ1-1, with 8 bases matching TRBD1. Germline loops: CDR1 MNHEY, CDR2 SVGAGI. V trimming: 9 bases; J trimming: 4 bases; junction bases outside the gene matches: 7. The CDR3 totals 13 residues. CDR3 protein: CASGQGRGTEAFF. The CDR3 DNA is TGTGCCAGTGGACAGGGCAGGGGCACTGAAGCTTTCTTT.

This chain links TRBV7-9 with TRBJ2-6, with D unclear. Trimming took off 2 bases at V and 0 bases at J, with 11 bases between the two ends. CDR1 is SEHNR and CDR2 is FQNEAQ in the germline V gene (reference sequence). The length of the CDR3 is 17 residues. This chain's CDR3 is CASSLNRRSSGANVLTF. CDR3 coding DNA: TGTGCCAGCAGCTTAAACAGAAGAAGCTCTGGGGCCAACGTCCTGACTTTC.

The V call is TRBV7-2, the J call TRBJ2-1; the match to TRBD2 covers 9 bases. Germline V gene sequence: CDR1 SGHTA, CDR2 FQGNSA. This CDR3 spans 15 amino acids. V trimming: 1 base; J trimming: 8 bases; junction bases outside the gene matches: 6. The CDR3 protein is CASSLVSGGIDEQFF. CDR3 nucleotides: TGTGCCAGCAGCTTAGTTAGCGGGGGTATAGATGAGCAGTTCTTC. The full variable domain, rest sourced from reference TRBV7-2 and TRBJ2-1, is GAGVSQSPSNKVTEKGKDVELRCDPISGHTALYWYRQSLGQGLEFLIYFQGNSAPDKSGLPSDRFSAERTGGSVSTLTIQRTQQEDSAVYLCASSLVSGGIDEQFFGPGTRLTVL.

The chain joins TRBV2 to TRBJ2-3, with D uncertain. V dropped 3 bases and J dropped 1 base, with 8 bases sitting between them. CDR1 and CDR2 from the germline V gene are SNHLY and FYNNEI. This CDR3 comprises 14 residues. Here the CDR3 reads CASSERSGTDTQYF. The CDR3 bases are TGTGCCAGCAGTGAGAGGAGCGGCACAGATACGCAGTATTTT.

This clone was seen just once. V is TRBV29-1 and J is TRBJ2-1; 9 nucleotides agree with TRBD1. This CDR3 comprises 15 residues. The germline V gene encodes CDR1 SQVTM and CDR2 ANQGSEA. V lost 6 bases and J lost 0; bases outside the gene matches: 6. CDR3 amino acids: CSVPQGASSYNEQFF. CDR3 coding DNA: TGCAGCGTACCACAGGGGGCGAGCTCCTACAATGAGCAGTTCTTC.

The chain uses TRBV3-1 (or the pseudogene TRBV3-2) and TRBJ1-6; TRBD1 matches 7 bases. There are 16 residues in the CDR3. Germline V CDR1 and CDR2: LGHDT, YNNKEL (reference sequence). V lost 2 bases and J lost 5; bases outside the gene matches: 6. CDR3 DNA sequence: TGTGCCAGCAGCCAAAACCGGGACAGAAATAATTCACCCCTCCACTTT. Amino acid sequence: CASSQNRDRNNSPLHF.

The V gene is TRBV3-1 (or the pseudogene TRBV3-2), the J gene TRBJ2-3; no clear D. V lost 4 bases to trimming and J lost 3 bases, with 11 bases between them. This CDR3 has 14 amino acids. Germline V CDR1 and CDR2: LGHDT, YNNKEL (reference sequence). The CDR3 DNA reads TGTGCCAGCAGCCCTGGGCACGTAACAGATACGCAGTATTTT. Its protein is CASSPGHVTDTQYF.

This clone was detected only once. V is TRBV27 and J is TRBJ2-1; maybe TRBD2 (6 bases). The ends were cut back, 2 bases at V and 8 bases at J, with 13 bases in the middle. The CDR3 covers 14 residues. The germline gives CDR1 MNHEY, CDR2 SMNVEV (reference sequence). CDR3 nucleotides: TGTGCCAGCAGTTTAGCCAGGGACTCGGATGAGCAGTTCTTC. This sequence encodes CASSLARDSDEQFF.

V is TRBV11-2 and J is TRBJ1-1, with D unresolved. Looked up from germline, CDR1 is SGHAT and CDR2 is FQNNGV. Trimming cost V 3 bases and J 4 bases, with 6 bases left between them. This CDR3 spans 12 amino acids. CDR3 sequence reads: CASSFSSTEAFF. DNA of the CDR3: TGTGCCAGCAGCTTTAGTTCCACTGAAGCTTTCTTT.

J is TRBJ1-2 and V is TRBV3-1 (or the pseudogene TRBV3-2); D perhaps matches TRBD1 (6 bases). V was trimmed by 2 bases and J by 8 bases, leaving 12 bases between them. Germline lookup yields CDR1 LGHDT and CDR2 YNNKEL (reference sequence). The CDR3 loop spans 13 amino acids. CDR3 in DNA: TGTGCCAGCAGCCAAAGGGGGATTGGGGGCTACACCTTC. As protein: CASSQRGIGGYTF.

This CDR3 is CASGWEGSEQFF. The CDR3, as DNA: TGTGCTAGTGGTTGGGAGGGTAGTGAGCAGTTCTTC. The V and J genes are TRBV12-5 and TRBJ2-1; 7 bases agree with TRBD2. Germline CDR1 is LGHNT and CDR2 is FRNRAP. J was trimmed by 9 bases and V by 4 bases; bases with no gene match: 3. The CDR3 length is 12 residues.

This rearrangement joins TRBV5-1 to TRBJ2-1, with D maybe TRBD2 (5 bases). Deletions cut 4 bases from V and 0 bases from J, with 29 bases between. The CDR3 sequence is 21 residues long. CDR1 is SGHRS and CDR2 is YFSETQ in the germline V gene. The CDR3, as DNA: TGCGCCAGCAGCGGTACAGATTGGGTGCTGTTCGGGATAAGCTCCTACAATGAGCAGTTCTTC. It codes for CASSGTDWVLFGISSYNEQFF. Full variable domain (remainder filled in from reference TRBV5-1 and TRBJ2-1): KAGVTQTPRYLIKTRGQQVTLSCSPISGHRSVSWYQQTPGQGLQFLFEYFSETQRNKGNFPGRFSGRQFSNSRSEMNVSTLELGDSALYLCASSGTDWVLFGISSYNEQFFGPGTRLTVL.

The chain carries TRBV4-2 and TRBJ2-5, with D tentatively TRBD2 (6 bases). From germline, CDR1 is LGHNA and CDR2 YNFKEQ. This CDR3 comprises 13 residues. V was trimmed by 4 bases and J by 4 bases, leaving 10 bases between them. The DNA of the CDR3 is TGTGCCAGCAGCCGCCGGGGGAGAGAGACCCAGTACTTC. Translation gives CASSRRGRETQYF.

The V gene is TRBV5-8, the J gene TRBJ2-7; D unclear. The length of the CDR3 is 14 residues. Per the germline V gene, CDR1 is SGHTS and CDR2 is YDEGEE. Deletions cut 1 base from V and 2 bases from J, with 10 bases between. Here the CDR3 reads CASSLRRSPYEQYF. DNA of the CDR3: TGTGCCAGCAGCTTGAGGCGGTCCCCCTACGAGCAGTACTTC. Complete variable domain (other parts from reference TRBV5-8 and TRBJ2-7): EAGVTQSPTHLIKTRGQQATLRCSPISGHTSVYWYQQALGLGLQFLLWYDEGEERNRGNFPPRFSGRQFPNYSSELNVNALELEDSALYLCASSLRRSPYEQYFGPGTRLTVT.

This sequence joins TRBV3-1 (or the pseudogene TRBV3-2) and TRBJ2-5, with D possibly TRBD2 on 5 matching bases. There are 14 residues in the CDR3. V gave up 1 base and J gave up 8 bases, with 14 bases separating them. Germline CDR1 reads LGHDT; CDR2 reads YNNKEL (reference sequence). The CDR3 DNA is TGTGCCAGCAGCCAAGTGACTAAGTTGTTTACCCAGTACTTC. Protein: CASSQVTKLFTQYF.

The genes are TRBV6-1 and TRBJ1-3; D may be TRBD1 (6 bases). CDR3 length equals 17 residues. Germline-derived CDR1 and CDR2 are MNHNS and SASEGT. The ends were cut back, 1 base at V and 4 bases at J, with 17 bases in the middle. The chain's CDR3 is CASSEVVGGAWGNTIYF. For the CDR3, the DNA is TGTGCCAGCAGTGAAGTAGTAGGGGGGGCTTGGGGAAACACCATATATTTT.

This clone was recorded once. As DNA, the CDR3 is TGTGCCAGCAGCACACGACCCGGGTCCTACAATGAGCAGTTCTTC. Translated, it gives CASSTRPGSYNEQFF. This chain uses TRBV7-2 with TRBJ2-1; no definite D call. The CDR3 totals 15 residues. Per the germline V gene, CDR1 is SGHTA and CDR2 is FQGNSA. V lost 5 bases and J lost 1, with 12 bases in between.

This clone was detected only once. The V call is TRBV7-8, the J call TRBJ2-3; a weak D match, TRBD2 (5 bases). The CDR3 sequence is 16 residues long. Trimming took off 0 bases at V and 0 bases at J, with 10 bases between the two ends. From germline, CDR1 is SGHVS and CDR2 FQNEAQ. DNA of the CDR3: TGTGCCAGCAGCTTAGCCCCAGGACTTAGCACAGATACGCAGTATTTT. Translated, it gives CASSLAPGLSTDTQYF.

In its sample, this clone was seen once. The genes are TRBV4-1 and TRBJ2-7; D may be TRBD2 (5 bases). Germline V gene data show CDR1 as MGHRA and CDR2 as YSYEKL. Trimming cost V 2 bases and J 4 bases, with 12 bases left between them. The CDR3 runs to 14 residues. The CDR3 nucleotides read TGCGCCAGCAGCCAACCGAGTCGGGGTTACGAGCAGTACTTC. Translating gives CASSQPSRGYEQYF.

This sequence joins TRBV12-5 and TRBJ2-1; D is perhaps TRBD2 (6 bases). Germline lookup yields CDR1 LGHNT and CDR2 FRNRAP. This CDR3 has 15 residues. The V end lost 2 bases, the J end lost 0 bases, and 8 bases lay between the germline ends. CDR3 amino acids: CASGLISGSYNEQFF. The CDR3, as DNA: TGTGCTAGTGGTTTGATTAGCGGCTCCTACAATGAGCAGTTCTTC.

The chain couples TRBV4-1 to TRBJ2-2, with 12 positions matching TRBD2. V trimming: 4 bases; J trimming: 6 bases; junction bases outside the gene matches: 9. Looked up from germline, CDR1 is MGHRA and CDR2 is YSYEKL. The CDR3 extends over 17 amino acids. The CDR3: CASSPGLAGTFSGELFF. As DNA, the CDR3 is TGCGCCAGCAGCCCGGGACTAGCGGGCACCTTCTCCGGGGAGCTGTTTTTT.

This clone is a singleton in its sample. V is TRBV12-3 or TRBV12-4 and J is TRBJ1-2, with D unclear. The ends were cut back, 6 bases at V and 8 bases at J, with 16 bases in the middle. The CDR3 has 13 residues. The CDR3 bases are TGTGCCAGCAGCGATAACCGGGGTACCGGCTACACCTTC. Residues: CASSDNRGTGYTF.

On this clone itself: The same CDR3 can be traced to other DNA sequences in this sample. The gene calls are TRBV25-1 and TRBJ1-5; perhaps TRBD1 as D (5 bases). Germline CDR1 is MGHDK and CDR2 is SYGVNS. This CDR3 region has 13 residues. The V gene lost 3 bases and the J gene lost 3 bases, with 6 bases spanning the gap. This CDR3 is CASSDRDNQPQHF. The DNA for the CDR3 is TGTGCCAGCAGTGACAGGGACAATCAGCCCCAGCATTTT. The whole variable domain, remainder taken from reference TRBV25-1 and TRBJ1-5, is EADIYQTPRYLVIGTGKKITLECSQTMGHDKMYWYQQDPGMELHLIHYSYGVNSTEKGDLSSESTVSRIRTEHFPLTLESARPSHTSQYLCASSDRDNQPQHFGDGTRLSIL.

The chain is built from TRBV5-6 and TRBJ2-3; 7 bases map to TRBD2. This CDR3 comprises 14 residues. J lost 3 bases, V lost 7 bases, and 8 bases had no gene match. Germline V lookup: CDR1 SGHDT, CDR2 YYEEEE. The DNA for the CDR3 is TGTGCCAGCGAAGGGGCTAGCGGTACAGATACGCAGTATTTT. It is translated as CASEGASGTDTQYF. Drawing the rest from reference TRBV5-6 and TRBJ2-3, the complete variable domain is DAGVTQSPTHLIKTRGQQVTLRCSPKSGHDTVSWYQQALGQGPQFIFQYYEEEERQRGNFPDRFSGHQFPNYSSELNVNALLLGDSALYLCASEGASGTDTQYFGPGTRLTVL.

The V call is TRBV6-5, the J call TRBJ2-7; perhaps TRBD1 as D (6 bases). Trimming cost V 6 bases and J 2 bases, with 14 bases left between them. Germline V gene lookup returns CDR1 MNHEY and CDR2 SVGAGI. The CDR3 has 14 amino acids. DNA for the CDR3: TGTGCCAGCAGCCAGGGGCAAGGACCCTACGAGCAGTACTTC. It is translated as CASSQGQGPYEQYF.

The chain recombines TRBV27 with TRBJ1-1; the match to TRBD1 covers 9 bases. The CDR3 spans 15 residues. After removal of 6 bases from V and 3 bases from J, the junction contained 8 bases not matched to a gene. CDR1 is MNHEY and CDR2 is SMNVEV in the germline V gene (reference sequence). DNA of the CDR3: TGTGCCAGCAGGCCGCGGGACAGGGCTCACACTGAAGCTTTCTTT. Translation gives CASRPRDRAHTEAFF.

This clone was seen once. This chain joins TRBV4-1 and TRBJ1-5; D perhaps matches TRBD1 (5 bases). The CDR3 contains 15 residues. With 4 bases removed from V and 4 bases from J, the gap between germline ends came to 14 bases. CDR1 MGHRA and CDR2 YSYEKL come from the germline V gene. The CDR3 spells CASSLLHGGNQPQHF. For the CDR3, the DNA is TGCGCCAGCAGCCTCCTACACGGGGGAAATCAGCCCCAGCATTTT.

The chain is built from TRBV2 and TRBJ1-1; maybe TRBD1 (5 bases). In germline, CDR1 is SNHLY, CDR2 FYNNEI. This CDR3 is 14 amino acids long. V gave up 5 bases and J gave up 1 base, with 11 bases separating them. CDR3 DNA sequence: TGTGCCAGCAGTATCGGACAACCGAACACTGAAGCTTTCTTT. Encoded protein: CASSIGQPNTEAFF.

CDR3 nucleotide sequence: TGTGCCAGCAGCGTATCAGGGGCGTACTCTGGAAACACCATATATTTT. It is translated as CASSVSGAYSGNTIYF. The V and J genes are TRBV9 and TRBJ1-3; a possible D gene is TRBD1 (6 bases). V was cut by 1 base and J by 0 bases, with 11 bases left in between. Per germline, CDR1 SGDLS and CDR2 YYNGEE. The CDR3 is 16 amino acids.

The CDR3 reads CASSFGTGAEAFF. The CDR3 DNA sequence: TGTGCCAGCAGTTTCGGGACAGGCGCTGAAGCTTTCTTT. The chain uses TRBV27 and TRBJ1-1; 8 bases align to TRBD1. Germline CDR1 and CDR2: MNHEY and SMNVEV (reference sequence). The V segment lost 3 bases and the J segment 6 bases; nucleotides outside the gene matches: 3. This CDR3 is built from 13 residues.

This chain uses TRBV24-1 with TRBJ2-5, with TRBD2 identical over 7 bases. V shed 6 bases and J 4 bases; nucleotides not matched to a gene: 4. Germline V lookup: CDR1 KGHDR, CDR2 SFDVKD. The CDR3 is 13 amino acids. CDR3 region: CATSRSGGETQYF. CDR3 nucleotide sequence: TGTGCCACCAGTCGTTCGGGAGGAGAGACCCAGTACTTC.